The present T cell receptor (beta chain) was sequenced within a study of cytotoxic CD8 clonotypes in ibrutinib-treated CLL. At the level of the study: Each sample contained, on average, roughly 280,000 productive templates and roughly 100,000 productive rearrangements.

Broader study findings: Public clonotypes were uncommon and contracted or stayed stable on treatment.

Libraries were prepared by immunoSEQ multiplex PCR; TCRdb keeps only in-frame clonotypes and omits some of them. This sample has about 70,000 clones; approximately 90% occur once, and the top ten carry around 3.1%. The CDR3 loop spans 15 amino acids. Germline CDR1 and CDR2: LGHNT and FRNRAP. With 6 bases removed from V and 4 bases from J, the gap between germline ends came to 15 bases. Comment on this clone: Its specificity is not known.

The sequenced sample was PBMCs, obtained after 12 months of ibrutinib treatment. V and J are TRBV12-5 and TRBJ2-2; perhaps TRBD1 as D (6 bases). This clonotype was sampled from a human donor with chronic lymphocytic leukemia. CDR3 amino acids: CASGPSDRLTGELFF. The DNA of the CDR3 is TGTGCTAGTGGCCCCTCGGACAGACTCACCGGGGAGCTGTTTTTT.